This T cell receptor (beta chain) originates from a study of shared clonotypes between healthy human individuals. TCRdb's copy holds only in-frame clones and misses some; the assay was immunoSEQ multiplex PCR. The profile shows about 180,000 clones, roughly 91% of them singletons. Comments on this clone: The target antigen is unknown.

The study's findings and limits: Sorted-subset samples were not fully sequenced, rarefaction indicated. A handful of donors showed sharing of about 5.5% of naive CD4 clonotypes.

Partitioning of CD4+ cells yielded a CD45RA+ naive subset and a CD45RA-negative memory subset. The CDR3 covers 14 residues. Trimming cost V 8 bases and J 6 bases, with 19 bases left between them. The germline CDR1 and CDR2 sequences are MDHEN and SYDVKM. Sequencing was performed on naive CD4+ T cells sorted from blood. Subset here: CD45RA+ positively selected. The sequence came from a woman in her 30s in good health. The chain combines TRBV28 with TRBJ1-1; possible D gene TRBD1, 5 bases. CDR3 bases: TGTGCCAGCCGCCTTTGGGGCGTGGACGCTGAAGCTTTCTTT. Encoded protein: CASRLWGVDAEAFF.